The TCR beta chain under discussion was sequenced for a study of blood T cells in healthy people across ages. Study-level results: Estimates based on one million T cells were treated as lower bounds. Any conclusive comparison of naive versus antigen-experienced cells was prevented by using unsorted PBMCs.

Per individual sample, total RNA of at least 5 micrograms was extracted. V gave up 0 bases and J gave up 6 bases, with 5 bases separating them. Germline CDR1 and CDR2: DFQATT and SNEGSKA (reference sequence). The CDR3 covers 11 residues. Note on this clonotype: Its antigen is unidentified.

The second PCR ran 7 to 11 cycles with a sample-barcoded 5' primer and J-beta primers. A template-switch adaptor containing 12 random nucleotides labeled each cDNA molecule. TCRdb redid the calling of the 5' RACE reads with MiXCR, one entry per CDR3 protein. Seen here are hundreds of thousands of distinct CDR3 sequences, around 29% observed once, and the top ten hold over 25%. The chain has TRBV20-1 and TRBJ1-2; D remains ambiguous. Sequencing input: blood. This receptor was taken from a woman in her 70s in good health. The CDR3 protein is CSARERDGYTF. CDR3 DNA: TGCAGTGCTAGAGAGAGGGATGGCTACACCTTC.